This T cell receptor (beta chain) was retrieved from a study of blood T cell repertoires in COVID-19. Looking at the study overall: Samples representing acute and convalescent COVID-19 were sourced from the United States, Italy and Spain. PBMCs, B-cell-depleted T cells, or T cells provided the cDNA or gDNA that made up the material.

Original handling: From reference gene primer amplification, estimates of nucleated cell counts were derived. Only in-frame clones appear in the TCRdb table, and some are missing; sequencing was by immunoSEQ multiplex PCR. The D gene and trimming were derived from the DNA, and the V and J assignments and clone size from that table. Of about 140,000 clones in the sample, around 81% were seen once. The material sequenced was peripheral blood. The source is a human donor in a cohort sampled during active COVID-19.

The CDR3 DNA follows: TGTGCCAGCAGTGGGACTACCTTAGCCAAAAACATTCAGTACTTC. Encoded protein: CASSGTTLAKNIQYF. This chain links TRBV27 with TRBJ2-4; 7 positions agree with TRBD2. Per the germline V gene, CDR1 is MNHEY and CDR2 is SMNVEV (reference sequence). This CDR3 spans 15 amino acids. J lost 0 bases, V lost 5 bases, and 4 bases had no gene match.